A single sample gave rise to the 26 T cell receptor beta chains below, sequenced in a study of blood T cell repertoires in COVID-19. The protocol was immunoSEQ multiplex PCR, while the TCRdb copy is restricted to in-frame clones and leaves out a portion. Here the sample spans 540,000 or so clones, approximately 88% being singletons. Sequenced input: peripheral blood. Every receptor here comes from a woman aged 45 to 65 with COVID-19, enrolled during active disease.

The genes are TRBV27 and TRBJ1-2, with D uncertain. V was clipped by 4 bases and J by 5 bases, with 8 bases between them. From germline, CDR1 is MNHEY and CDR2 SMNVEV (reference sequence). This CDR3 has 12 amino acids. CDR3 DNA sequence: TGTGCCAGCAGTTCCTCGGGGTATGGCTACACCTTC. Translation gives CASSSSGYGYTF.

The chain has TRBV24-1 and TRBJ2-7; unclear D gene. There are 15 residues in the CDR3. Germline V gives CDR1 KGHDR, CDR2 SFDVKD. V dropped 3 bases and J dropped 3 bases, with 14 bases sitting between them. The CDR3 DNA sequence: TGTGCCACCAGTGATCCATCCTCTCCTAACTACGAGCAGTACTTC. This codes for CATSDPSSPNYEQYF.

The J gene is TRBJ1-5, the V gene TRBV6-5; no reliable D call. The CDR3 has 15 amino acids. Germline V gene data show CDR1 as MNHEY and CDR2 as SVGAGI. The ends were cut back, 9 bases at V and 1 base at J, with 16 bases in the middle. CDR3 amino acids: CASRNGRKSNQPQHF. The CDR3 DNA reads TGTGCCAGTCGGAACGGGAGAAAAAGCAATCAGCCCCAGCATTTT.

In its sample, this clone was seen once. V is TRBV10-1 and J is TRBJ2-7, with 9 nucleotides matching TRBD2. The CDR3 totals 13 residues. After removal of 6 bases from V and 7 bases from J, the junction contained 7 bases not matched to a gene. CDR1 is WNHNN and CDR2 is SYGVQD in the germline V gene (reference sequence). The CDR3 nucleotides read TGCGCCAGCAGGGCGGGGGGGCTAATGGAGCAGTACTTC. It is translated as CASRAGGLMEQYF.

The J gene is TRBJ2-3, the V gene TRBV11-2; TRBD1 matches at 9 bases. Per germline, CDR1 SGHAT and CDR2 FQNNGV. V gave up 5 bases and J gave up 4 bases; unmatched junction bases: 10. The CDR3 covers 16 residues. The CDR3 DNA reads as TGTGCCAGCAGCGAACAGCCGGGACAGGGAGCAGATACGCAGTATTTT. Translating it yields CASSEQPGQGADTQYF.

V gene TRBV19 combines with J gene TRBJ2-1, with 10 bases identical to TRBD2. Losses at the gene ends were 10 bases for V and 2 bases for J; bases not matched to a gene: 5. Germline loops: CDR1 LNHDA, CDR2 SQIVND (reference sequence). The CDR3 totals 14 residues. The CDR3 is CATKSGGAYNEQFF. The DNA for the CDR3 is TGTGCCACTAAAAGCGGGGGGGCCTACAATGAGCAGTTCTTC.

Only a few counts were recorded for this clone. This chain connects TRBV19 to TRBJ1-6; 11 nucleotides agree with TRBD1. With V trimmed by 6 bases and J by 9 bases, 4 bases remained unmatched. This CDR3 comprises 14 residues. Germline CDR1 reads LNHDA; CDR2 reads SQIVND (reference sequence). The CDR3 sequence is CASSTGTGGSPLHF. The CDR3 coding sequence is TGTGCCAGTAGCACCGGGACAGGGGGTTCACCCCTCCACTTT.

The genes are TRBV5-1 and TRBJ2-5; 14 positions match TRBD2. Germline CDR1 SGHRS, CDR2 YFSETQ. The CDR3 length is 15 residues. The V segment lost 2 bases and the J segment 4 bases; nucleotides outside the gene matches: 1. Here the CDR3 reads CASSLGTSGGETQYF. The CDR3, as DNA: TGCGCCAGCAGCTTAGGGACTAGCGGGGGAGAGACCCAGTACTTC.

This clone appeared a few times. The V call is TRBV6-1, the J call TRBJ1-2; TRBD1 matches 7 bases. The trim removed 4 bases at V and 2 bases at J, leaving 10 bases unmatched. Germline lookup yields CDR1 MNHNS and CDR2 SASEGT. This CDR3 spans 16 amino acids. The CDR3 region has the DNA TGTGCCAGCAGTGGACGACAGGGAAAGGGGAACTATGGCTACACCTTC. Residues: CASSGRQGKGNYGYTF.

In regard to this clone: Other nucleotide sequences in the sample specify the same CDR3. The rearrangement links TRBV5-1 to TRBJ2-7; D is possibly TRBD1 (6 bases). Per the germline V gene, CDR1 is SGHRS and CDR2 is YFSETQ. V was clipped by 0 bases and J by 3 bases, with 7 bases between them. The CDR3 extends over 13 amino acids. Here the CDR3 reads CASSLEQGYEQYF. CDR3 bases: TGCGCCAGCAGCTTGGAACAGGGCTACGAGCAGTACTTC.

The V gene is TRBV10-3, the J gene TRBJ2-7, with 8 bases fitting TRBD1. Germline V gene sequence: CDR1 ENHRY, CDR2 SYGVKD. CDR3 length: 13 residues. J was trimmed by 9 bases and V by 7 bases; bases with no gene match: 11. CDR3 sequence reads: CAINRGTGGRQYF. In nucleotides, the CDR3 is TGTGCCATCAACAGAGGGACAGGAGGGAGGCAGTACTTC.

This chain links TRBV9 with TRBJ2-1; 10 nucleotides match TRBD2. The CDR3 loop spans 14 amino acids. J lost 4 bases, V lost 6 bases, and 4 bases had no gene match. Per the germline V gene, CDR1 is SGDLS and CDR2 is YYNGEE. CDR3 sequence (DNA): TGTGCCAGCACCGGGACTAGCGCTTACAATGAGCAGTTCTTC. Protein: CASTGTSAYNEQFF. Full variable domain (missing parts from reference TRBV9 and TRBJ2-1): DSGVTQTPKHLITATGQRVTLRCSPRSGDLSVYWYQQSLDQGLQFLIQYYNGEERAKGNILERFSAQQFPDLHSELNLSSLELGDSALYFCASTGTSAYNEQFFGPGTRLTVL.

This clone appeared a single time. Other DNA sequences in the same sample also yield this CDR3. The V gene is TRBV2, the J gene TRBJ2-1; D possibly corresponds to TRBD2 (5 bases). Germline V gene data show CDR1 as SNHLY and CDR2 as FYNNEI. Between the trimmed V and J ends, which lost 6 bases and 3 bases, there was a span of 6 bases. This CDR3 is built from 12 residues. This chain's CDR3 is CASSGDYNEQFF. DNA for the CDR3: TGTGCCAGCAGCGGGGACTACAATGAGCAGTTCTTC. Full variable domain (remainder filled in from reference TRBV2 and TRBJ2-1): EPEVTQTPSHQVTQMGQEVILRCVPISNHLYFYWYRQILGQKVEFLVSFYNNEISEKSEIFDDQFSVERPDGSNFTLKIRSTKLEDSAMYFCASSGDYNEQFFGPGTRLTVL.

The chain recombines TRBV7-3 with TRBJ1-2, with TRBD1 matching 8 bases. Germline trimming cut 1 base from V and 5 bases from J; bases unmatched to any gene: 9. Per the germline V gene, CDR1 is SGHTA and CDR2 is FQGTGA. The length of the CDR3 is 16 residues. In nucleotides, the CDR3 is TGTGCCAGCAGCTTAAACGCCGGGACAGGAACTTATGGCTACACCTTC. Residues: CASSLNAGTGTYGYTF.

With respect to this clone: The same CDR3 can be traced to other DNA sequences in this sample. V and J are TRBV11-2 and TRBJ2-5, with TRBD1 identical over 7 bases. In germline, CDR1 is SGHAT, CDR2 FQNNGV. After removal of 5 bases from V and 3 bases from J, the junction contained 3 bases not matched to a gene. This CDR3 contains 13 residues. Here the CDR3 reads CASSRDREETQYF. CDR3 nucleotide sequence: TGTGCCAGCAGCAGGGACAGAGAAGAGACCCAGTACTTC.

The chain combines TRBV19 with TRBJ1-1, with TRBD1 identical over 7 bases. Trimming took 7 bases from V and 5 from J; bases not matched to a gene: 10. The CDR3 is 14 amino acids. Germline V gene sequence: CDR1 LNHDA, CDR2 SQIVND (reference sequence). The CDR3: CASIQDRIGTEAFF. CDR3 nucleotide sequence: TGTGCCAGTATTCAGGACAGGATAGGAACTGAAGCTTTCTTT.

This rearrangement joins TRBV11-2 to TRBJ1-2; TRBD1 might be the D (6 bases). The ends were cut back, 5 bases at V and 5 bases at J, with 12 bases in the middle. Germline V gene data show CDR1 as SGHAT and CDR2 as FQNNGV. This CDR3 is built from 13 residues. Written as DNA, the CDR3 is TGTGCCAGCAGCCCGGACGGGACATATGGCTACACCTTC. Translation gives CASSPDGTYGYTF. Filled out from reference TRBV11-2 and TRBJ1-2, the complete variable domain reads EAGVAQSPRYKIIEKRQSVAFWCNPISGHATLYWYQQILGQGPKLLIQFQNNGVVDDSQLPKDRFSAERLKGVDSTLKIQPAKLEDSAVYLCASSPDGTYGYTFGSGTRLTVV.

This clone appeared a single time. The rearrangement links TRBV9 to TRBJ1-2; maybe TRBD1 (5 bases). Germline lookup yields CDR1 SGDLS and CDR2 YYNGEE. The CDR3 covers 15 residues. V was trimmed by 0 bases and J by 3 bases, leaving 12 bases between them. CDR3 residues: CASSVGVGADYGYTF. CDR3 sequence (DNA): TGTGCCAGCAGCGTAGGGGTAGGGGCGGACTATGGCTACACCTTC.

The chain combines TRBV28 with TRBJ1-2; D perhaps matches TRBD1 (5 bases). The CDR3 runs 13 residues. V dropped 3 bases and J dropped 7 bases, with 12 bases sitting between them. The germline V gene has CDR1 MDHEN and CDR2 SYDVKM. CDR3 bases: TGTGCCAGCAGTTTGGGGCAAGTCAGTGGCTACACCTTC. It codes for CASSLGQVSGYTF.

The rearrangement uses TRBV29-1 and TRBJ1-1; D remains unclear. This CDR3 region has 12 residues. Germline V CDR1 and CDR2: SQVTM, ANQGSEA. The V end was cut by 5 bases, the J end by 5 bases, with 12 bases between. The CDR3: CSVQVSGTEAFF. DNA of the CDR3: TGCAGCGTTCAGGTGTCTGGGACTGAAGCTTTCTTT.

The rearrangement joins TRBV24-1 to TRBJ2-3; maybe TRBD1 (6 bases). V was cut by 4 bases and J by 5 bases, with 9 bases left in between. This CDR3 region has 13 residues. The germline gives CDR1 KGHDR, CDR2 SFDVKD. CDR3: CATSDLTGDTQYF. CDR3 coding DNA: TGTGCCACCAGTGACCTGACAGGAGATACGCAGTATTTT.

The chain is built from TRBV28 and TRBJ2-3, with 8 positions matching TRBD2. The trim removed 10 bases at V and 5 bases at J, leaving 14 bases unmatched. The CDR3 is made up of 15 amino acids. In germline, CDR1 is MDHEN, CDR2 SYDVKM. CDR3 sequence: CAILGDSGAVDTQYF. The CDR3 bases are TGTGCCATCCTAGGGGATAGCGGGGCTGTAGATACGCAGTATTTT.

This chain joins TRBV5-1 and TRBJ1-1, with D tentatively TRBD1 (5 bases). The CDR3 contains 13 residues. Germline V gene lookup returns CDR1 SGHRS and CDR2 YFSETQ. Trimming cost V 4 bases and J 2 bases, with 9 bases left between them. The CDR3 DNA reads TGCGCCAGCAGCCAGACAGCAAACACTGAAGCTTTCTTT. This gives the protein CASSQTANTEAFF.

The gene calls are TRBV5-1 and TRBJ1-2; 7 bases line up with TRBD1. Per the germline V gene, CDR1 is SGHRS and CDR2 is YFSETQ. V lost 4 bases to trimming and J lost 8 bases; unmatched junction nucleotides: 8. The CDR3 sequence is 13 residues long. CDR3 sequence: CASSLQGRGGYTF. DNA of the CDR3: TGCGCCAGCAGCCTACAGGGGCGGGGAGGCTACACCTTC.

Comments on this clone: One end of the junction fails to match germline, which may point to a read error. The CDR3 sequence is CASSGTRDRGYGCTF. DNA for the CDR3: TGCGCCAGCAGTGGCACACGGGACAGGGGATATGGCTGCACCTTC. This rearrangement joins TRBV10-2 to TRBJ1-2; 10 bases match TRBD1. The CDR3 extends over 15 amino acids. Germline V CDR1 and CDR2: WSHSY, SAAADI.

With respect to this clone: In the same sample, other DNA sequences code for this CDR3. DNA of the CDR3: TGTGCCAGCAGCGTAGGGGCGGGGGGCACAGATACGCAGTATTTT. Protein sequence: CASSVGAGGTDTQYF. The chain carries TRBV9 and TRBJ2-3, with 7 bases identical to TRBD2. Germline lookup yields CDR1 SGDLS and CDR2 YYNGEE. The trim removed 0 bases at V and 1 base at J, leaving 2 bases unmatched. This CDR3 spans 15 amino acids.